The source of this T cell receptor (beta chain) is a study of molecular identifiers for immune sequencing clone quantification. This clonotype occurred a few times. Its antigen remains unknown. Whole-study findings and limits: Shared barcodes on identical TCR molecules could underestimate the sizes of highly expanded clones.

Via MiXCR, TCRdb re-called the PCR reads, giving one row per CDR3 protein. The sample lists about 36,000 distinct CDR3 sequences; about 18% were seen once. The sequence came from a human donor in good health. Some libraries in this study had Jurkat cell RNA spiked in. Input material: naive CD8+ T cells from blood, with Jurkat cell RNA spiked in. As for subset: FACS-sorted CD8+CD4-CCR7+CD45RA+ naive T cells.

The CDR3 DNA sequence: TGTGCCAGCAGCTCTCCGGGCCCTCAATGGGACACTGAAGCTTTCTTT. Translation: CASSSPGPQWDTEAFF. The V gene is TRBV7-9, the J gene TRBJ1-1; no definite D call. CDR1 SEHNR and CDR2 FQNEAQ come from the germline V gene (reference sequence). V was trimmed by 4 bases and J by 3 bases, leaving 18 bases between them. The CDR3 is made up of 16 amino acids.